Listed below are T cell receptor beta chains from one sample, sequenced in a study of metastatic and nonmetastatic thyroid tumors. TCRdb re-called clones from the PCR reads using MiXCR. Counted here are roughly 16,000 clones, 24% occurring once; the ten biggest clones make up approximately 13%. The sample comprised tumor tissue. The source is a male donor with papillary thyroid cancer or a benign thyroid nodule (not recorded which). Some clones in this sample may be carry-over from other donors' samples. Both conserved end residues are part of each CDR3. The D gene is left open where the match is weak. Only part of the rows carry a size: once, few, many, or a class if the clone is expanded.

-	TRBV10-2	TRBJ2-7	-	TGCGCCAGCAGTGAACCCGAAAGGGGGAAGAACTACGAGCAGTACTTC	CASSEPERGKNYEQYF
-	TRBV27	TRBJ1-6	few	TGTGCCAGCAGTACACGGGATTCACCCCTCCACTTT	CASSTRDSPLHF
-	TRBV19	TRBJ2-1	medium-sized	TGTGCCAGTACCCTCACCCCAGAGGCCTACAATGAGCAGTTCTTC	CASTLTPEAYNEQFF
-	TRBV20-1	TRBJ2-7	-	TGCAGTGCGGACATTGGGGGCTCCTACAATGAGCAGTACTTC	CSADIGGSYNEQYF
TRBD2	TRBV4-1	TRBJ2-1	-	TGCGCCAGCAGCGAAGACGAGGCGGGAGGGCTGAGTAATGAGCAGTTCTTC	CASSEDEAGGLSNEQFF
TRBD2	TRBV14	TRBJ2-1	-	TGTGCCAGCATCCCACCGGTTGCGGGAGGTGCCGATGAGCAGTTCTTC	CASIPPVAGGADEQFF
TRBD2	TRBV28	TRBJ2-1	medium-sized	TGTGCCAGCAGCCCCCTAGCGGGTGGGATCAATGAGCAGTTCTTC	CASSPLAGGINEQFF
-	TRBV28	TRBJ2-1	many	TGTGCCAGCAATACAGAGCGGGACAAGCAGTTCTTC	CASNTERDKQFF
-	TRBV9	TRBJ1-3	many	TGTGCCAGCAGCGTAGACCAGGGCTCTGGAAACACCATATATTTT	CASSVDQGSGNTIYF
-	TRBV5-4	TRBJ2-1	many	TGTGCCAGCAGCCTCAGCGCGAGCAGGGACCACAATGAGCAGTTCTTC	CASSLSASRDHNEQFF
TRBD1	TRBV7-3	TRBJ2-7	many	TGTGCCAGCAGCTTAACAGGGGGCAACGAGCAGTACTTC	CASSLTGGNEQYF
TRBD2	TRBV20-1	TRBJ2-3	many	TGCAGTGCTAGAGGTGTACTAGCGGGACTAACAGATACGCAGTATTTT	CSARGVLAGLTDTQYF
TRBD2	TRBV25-1	TRBJ2-7	medium-sized	TGTGCCAGCAGTGCGCCTAGCGGGGGCAGGGAGCAGTACTTC	CASSAPSGGREQYF
TRBD2	TRBV9	TRBJ2-1	many	TGTGCCAGCAGCTCCGTCCTCGGGAGGGCCGGCTACAATGAGCAGTTCTTC	CASSSVLGRAGYNEQFF
-	TRBV5-1	TRBJ2-2	many	TGCGCCAGCCGCGACAGCGTATCCGAGGACACCGGGGAGCTGTTTTTT	CASRDSVSEDTGELFF
-	TRBV30	TRBJ1-2	medium-sized	TGTGCCTGGAGTATGGTGGCTTCCGTAGCTAACTATGGCTACACCTTC	CAWSMVASVANYGYTF
TRBD1	TRBV5-1	TRBJ2-7	-	TGCGCCAGCAGGGACGACAGGGGGCTCTCCTACGAGCAGTACTTC	CASRDDRGLSYEQYF
-	TRBV9	TRBJ1-2	-	TGTGCCAGCAGCGGACCCCTGAGAGGCTATGGCTACACCTTC	CASSGPLRGYGYTF
TRBD1	TRBV20-1	TRBJ2-7	once	TGCAGTGCTATGGGGGGACAGGGGTACACCCTCTCCTACGAGCAGTACTTC	CSAMGGQGYTLSYEQYF
TRBD1	TRBV5-1	TRBJ1-5	many	TGCGCCAGCAGCGGTGGACAGGGGTTGGACCAGCCCCAGCATTTT	CASSGGQGLDQPQHF
-	TRBV5-6	TRBJ1-3	many	TGTGCCAGCAGCCCCGACAGAAGAAACACCATATATTTT	CASSPDRRNTIYF
TRBD2	TRBV11-2	TRBJ2-7	once	TGTGCCAGCAGCTTAGTAGGACTAGCGGGAGGCGGGGGCTACGAGCAGTACTTC	CASSLVGLAGGGGYEQYF
-	TRBV20-1	TRBJ2-7	medium-sized	TGCAGTGCAACGGGGCCGAGTCGGACTATTGAGCAGTACTTC	CSATGPSRTIEQYF
TRBD1	TRBV28	TRBJ1-6	few	TGTGCCAGCAGCCAAGGACAGGGGGGAAATTCACCCCTCCACTTT	CASSQGQGGNSPLHF
-	TRBV2	TRBJ1-2	-	TGTGCCAGCAGTGAGAGGGCGAACGGCTACACCTTC	CASSERANGYTF
TRBD2	TRBV6-1	TRBJ2-2	few	TGTGCCAGCAGTCCGTCCGGGACTAGCGTTAACACCGGTGAGCTGTTTTTT	CASSPSGTSVNTGELFF
TRBD1	TRBV13	TRBJ2-1	-	TGTGCCAGCAGCCGCAGGGGGACAGGGAACAATGAGCAGTTCTTC	CASSRRGTGNNEQFF
TRBD1	TRBV4-2	TRBJ1-6	many	TGTGCCAGCAGCCCACGGACAGGTAGGAGATATAATTCACCCCTCCACTTT	CASSPRTGRRYNSPLHF
-	TRBV9	TRBJ2-1	-	TGTGCCAGCAGCGTATCGGGCGGGGGCAACAACAATGAGCAGTTCTTC	CASSVSGGGNNNEQFF
TRBD2	TRBV27	TRBJ2-3	few	TGTGCCAGCATTCCCTTTAGCGGGATGGCCCCGGATACGCAGTATTTT	CASIPFSGMAPDTQYF
-	TRBV10-1	TRBJ1-4	many	TGCGCCACCATTTCCGGGGTGTTTAATGAAAAACTGTTTTTT	CATISGVFNEKLFF
-	TRBV6-5	TRBJ2-2	few	TGTGCCAGCAGTTACGTCGAGGGGTCCTTGGAGCTGTTTTTT	CASSYVEGSLELFF
-	TRBV4-2	TRBJ2-1	many	TGTGCCAGCAGCCAAGACGTCCGGAAGGCACCCCACAATGAGCAGTTCTTC	CASSQDVRKAPHNEQFF
-	TRBV27	TRBJ2-7	medium-sized	TGTGCCAGCAGTGCGACAGGGAGGGGCTCTGAGCAGTACTTC	CASSATGRGSEQYF
-	TRBV30	TRBJ2-7	-	TGTGCCTGGAGTGTCGCCAGCTACGAGCAGTACTTC	CAWSVASYEQYF
TRBD1	TRBV27	TRBJ2-7	few	TGTGCCAGCAGTTTTGTCGGAGGGACAGGGGTGGACGAGCAGTACTTC	CASSFVGGTGVDEQYF
TRBD2	TRBV12-3/TRBV12-4	TRBJ2-3	medium-sized	TGTGCCAGCCTACGGGAGGGTATAGATACGCAGTATTTT	CASLREGIDTQYF
-	TRBV11-2	TRBJ2-1	many	TGTGCCAGCAGCCTTGCTAGCCTCAATGAGCAGTTCTTC	CASSLASLNEQFF
TRBD1	TRBV6-1	TRBJ1-1	few	TGTGCCAGCAGGGTACAGGGGGACACTGAAGCTTTCTTT	CASRVQGDTEAFF
TRBD1	TRBV27	TRBJ1-1	-	TGTGCCAGCAGTTGGACAGGTCGGGGAACCGTGAACACCGAAGCTTTCTTT	CASSWTGRGTVNTEAFF
-	TRBV7-9	TRBJ2-3	many	TGTGCCAGCAGCTTATTGGGGGGTGGTACAGATACGCAGTATTTT	CASSLLGGGTDTQYF
-	TRBV12-3/TRBV12-4	TRBJ2-2	large	TGTGCCAGCAGTTTGTCACACTTCACCGGGGAGCTGTTTTTT	CASSLSHFTGELFF
-	TRBV6-5	TRBJ2-7	medium-sized	TGTGCCAGCAGTTACTCGGTCCCCGCCGACTACGAGCAGTACTTC	CASSYSVPADYEQYF
-	TRBV2	TRBJ1-2	few	TGTGCCAGCAGTACCGACCCCGGGACAAGCTATGGCTACACCTTC	CASSTDPGTSYGYTF
-	TRBV4-2	TRBJ2-3	many	TGTGCCAGCAGCCAAGATACGAGAGGCGGCGCAGATACGCAGTATTTT	CASSQDTRGGADTQYF
-	TRBV5-1	TRBJ2-3	many	TGCGCCAGCAGCTTGGCGATACCCAACACAGATACGCAGTATTTT	CASSLAIPNTDTQYF
-	TRBV4-1	TRBJ2-2	many	TGCGCCAGCAGCCCTCAGGGCAAGGGGAACGGGGAGCTGTTTTTT	CASSPQGKGNGELFF
TRBD1	TRBV5-1	TRBJ2-7	many	TGCGCCAGCCGAGTTGCTGACAGGGACTACGAGCAGTACTTC	CASRVADRDYEQYF
TRBD1	TRBV3-1	TRBJ1-1	many	TGTGCCAGCAGCCCCAGGACAGGGAGGCTGAACACTGAAGCTTTCTTT	CASSPRTGRLNTEAFF
-	TRBV27	TRBJ1-1	medium-sized	TGTGCCAGCAGTTTAGTAGGGGGTGGAAACACTGAAGCTTTCTTT	CASSLVGGGNTEAFF
TRBD2	TRBV11-2	TRBJ2-4	-	TGTGCCAGCAGCTCCTCAGCGGGGGGGGGAAACATTCAGTACTTC	CASSSSAGGGNIQYF
-	TRBV27	TRBJ2-2	-	TGTGCCAGCTGTATCGGGACACCGAACACCGGGGAGCTGTTTTTT	CASCIGTPNTGELFF
-	TRBV28	TRBJ1-2	few	TGTGCCAGCAGTTCTCCGTCTACAGTGGCGAATTTTAACTATGGCTACACCTTC	CASSSPSTVANFNYGYTF
TRBD1	TRBV6-1	TRBJ1-6	many	TGTGCCAGCAGGGACAGGGCAATAGATAATTCACCCCTCCACTTT	CASRDRAIDNSPLHF
-	TRBV28	TRBJ2-1	-	TGTGCCAGCAGTATCAGGGATTATCAGTTCTTC	CASSIRDYQFF
TRBD1	TRBV11-2	TRBJ1-2	-	TGTGCCAGCATCTATTCTCCCGACCAGGGGGCTAACTATGGCTACACCTTC	CASIYSPDQGANYGYTF
-	TRBV3-1	TRBJ2-2	-	TGTGCCAGCAGCCAAAGGGGAGCCAGCACCGGGGAGCTGTTTTTT	CASSQRGASTGELFF
TRBD2	TRBV20-1	TRBJ2-3	many	TGCAGTGCGACTAGCGGGAGCACAGATACGCAGTATTTT	CSATSGSTDTQYF
-	TRBV15	TRBJ2-1	many	TGTGCCACCAGCAGGGACAGGGATTCGGGGGGACCCTACAATGAGCAGTTCTTC	CATSRDRDSGGPYNEQFF